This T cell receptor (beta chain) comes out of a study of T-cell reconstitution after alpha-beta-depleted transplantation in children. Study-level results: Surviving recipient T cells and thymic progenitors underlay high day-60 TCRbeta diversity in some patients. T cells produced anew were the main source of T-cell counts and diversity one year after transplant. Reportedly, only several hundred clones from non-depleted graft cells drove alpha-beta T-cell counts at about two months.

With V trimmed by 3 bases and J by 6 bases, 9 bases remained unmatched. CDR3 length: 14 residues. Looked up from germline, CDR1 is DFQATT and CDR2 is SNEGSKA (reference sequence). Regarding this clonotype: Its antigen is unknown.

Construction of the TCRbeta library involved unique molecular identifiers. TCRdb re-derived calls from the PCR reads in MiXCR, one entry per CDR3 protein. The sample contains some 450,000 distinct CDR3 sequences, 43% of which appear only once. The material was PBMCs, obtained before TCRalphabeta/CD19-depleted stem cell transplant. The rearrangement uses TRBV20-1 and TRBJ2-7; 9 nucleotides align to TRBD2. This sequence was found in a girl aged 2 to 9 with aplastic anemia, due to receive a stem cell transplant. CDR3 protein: CSARPPGLAGEQYF. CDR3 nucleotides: TGCAGTGCTAGGCCCCCGGGACTAGCTGGCGAGCAGTACTTC.